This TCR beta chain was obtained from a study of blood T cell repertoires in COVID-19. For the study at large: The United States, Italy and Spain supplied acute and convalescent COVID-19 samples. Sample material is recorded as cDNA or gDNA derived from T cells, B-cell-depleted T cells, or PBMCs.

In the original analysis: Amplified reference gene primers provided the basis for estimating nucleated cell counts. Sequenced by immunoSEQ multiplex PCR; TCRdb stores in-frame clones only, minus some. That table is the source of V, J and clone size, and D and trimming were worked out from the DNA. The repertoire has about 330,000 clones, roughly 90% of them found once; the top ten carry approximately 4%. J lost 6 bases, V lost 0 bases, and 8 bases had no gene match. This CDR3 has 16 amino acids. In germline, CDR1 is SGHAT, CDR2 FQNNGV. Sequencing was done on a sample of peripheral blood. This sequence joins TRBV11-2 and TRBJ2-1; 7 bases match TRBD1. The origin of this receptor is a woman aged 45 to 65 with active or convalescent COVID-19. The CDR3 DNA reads TGTGCCAGCAGCTTAGAAGGGGGCAAGAGGGGCAATGAGCAGTTCTTC. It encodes CASSLEGGKRGNEQFF.